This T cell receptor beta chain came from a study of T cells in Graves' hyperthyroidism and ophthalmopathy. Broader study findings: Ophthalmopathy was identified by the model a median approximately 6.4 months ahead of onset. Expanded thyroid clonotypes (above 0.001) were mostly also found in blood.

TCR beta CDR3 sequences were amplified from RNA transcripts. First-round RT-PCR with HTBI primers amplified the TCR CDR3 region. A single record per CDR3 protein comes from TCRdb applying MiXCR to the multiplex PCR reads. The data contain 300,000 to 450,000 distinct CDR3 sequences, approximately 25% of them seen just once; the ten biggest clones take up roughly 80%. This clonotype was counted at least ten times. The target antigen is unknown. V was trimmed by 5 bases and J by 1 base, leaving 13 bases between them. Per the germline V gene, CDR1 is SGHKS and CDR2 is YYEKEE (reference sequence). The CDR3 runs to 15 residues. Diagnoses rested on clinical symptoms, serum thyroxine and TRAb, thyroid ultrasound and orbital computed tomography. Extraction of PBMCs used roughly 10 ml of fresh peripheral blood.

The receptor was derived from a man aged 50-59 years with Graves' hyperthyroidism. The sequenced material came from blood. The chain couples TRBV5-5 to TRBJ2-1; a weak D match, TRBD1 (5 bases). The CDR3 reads CASSLLAGSYNEQFF. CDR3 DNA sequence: TGTGCCAGCAGTTTGTTAGCAGGGTCCTACAATGAGCAGTTCTTC.